Listed below are T cell receptor beta chains from one sample, sequenced in a study of T-cell memory formation after mild COVID-19. TCRdb passed the 5' RACE reads through MiXCR, listing each CDR3 protein once. The sample lists over 95,000 distinct CDR3 sequences; over 20% were seen once. The material sequenced was PBMCs or a T cell subset sorted from them (not recorded which). The receptors shown here come from a man aged 18 to 30 who had mild COVID-19 (a few samples of this study predate the infection). Cell type and time point are not known. CDR3s include the opening cysteine and the closing phenylalanine or tryptophan. A D gene is named only where the DNA matches it firmly. Clone size is stated in some rows and not others, as once, few, many or a class when expanded.

d_call: .; v_call: TRBV20-1; j_call: TRBJ1-5; clone_size: few; cdr3_aa: CSARHCNQPQHF; cdr3_nt: TGCAGTGCCAGGCACTGCAATCAGCCCCAGCATTTT
d_call: .; v_call: TRBV10-3; j_call: TRBJ2-1; clone_size: many; cdr3_aa: CAISEASGYNEQFF; cdr3_nt: TGTGCCATCAGTGAAGCTTCTGGCTACAATGAGCAGTTCTTC
d_call: TRBD1; v_call: TRBV6-6; j_call: TRBJ1-1; clone_size: once; cdr3_aa: CASSYSRSRTGENTEAFF; cdr3_nt: TGTGCCAGCAGTTACTCCCGGTCAAGGACAGGTGAGAACACTGAAGCTTTCTTT
d_call: .; v_call: TRBV18; j_call: TRBJ1-5; clone_size: few; cdr3_aa: CASSPETVWGYSNQPQHF; cdr3_nt: TGTGCCAGCTCACCTGAGACCGTTTGGGGATATAGCAATCAGCCCCAGCATTTT
d_call: TRBD2; v_call: TRBV5-1; j_call: TRBJ2-5; clone_size: .; cdr3_aa: CASSLDWSGGLQETQYF; cdr3_nt: TGCGCCAGCAGCTTGGATTGGAGCGGGGGCCTCCAAGAGACCCAGTACTTC
d_call: .; v_call: TRBV18; j_call: TRBJ2-6; clone_size: few; cdr3_aa: CASSLYTTGANVLTF; cdr3_nt: TGTGCCAGCTCACTTTATACTACTGGGGCCAACGTCCTGACTTTC
d_call: .; v_call: TRBV2; j_call: TRBJ1-2; clone_size: few; cdr3_aa: CASRGGGSYGYTF; cdr3_nt: TGTGCCAGCAGGGGGGGAGGATCCTATGGCTACACCTTC
d_call: .; v_call: TRBV6-5; j_call: TRBJ2-1; clone_size: .; cdr3_aa: CASSYRENEQFF; cdr3_nt: TGTGCCAGCAGTTACAGGGAAAATGAGCAGTTCTTC
d_call: .; v_call: TRBV12-3/TRBV12-4; j_call: TRBJ1-4; clone_size: .; cdr3_aa: CASSQLGVLRRNEKLFF; cdr3_nt: TGTGCCAGCAGTCAACTTGGGGTCCTCAGGAGGAATGAAAAACTGTTTTTT
d_call: TRBD2; v_call: TRBV6-6; j_call: TRBJ2-3; clone_size: .; cdr3_aa: CASSVALVGRLAAYTDTQYF; cdr3_nt: TGTGCCAGCAGCGTAGCCCTGGTCGGGCGGCTAGCGGCGTATACAGATACGCAGTATTTT
d_call: .; v_call: TRBV27; j_call: TRBJ2-1; clone_size: many; cdr3_aa: CASLAPNNEQFF; cdr3_nt: TGTGCCAGCCTGGCGCCCAACAATGAGCAGTTCTTC
d_call: TRBD2; v_call: TRBV6-4; j_call: TRBJ2-1; clone_size: medium-sized; cdr3_aa: CASSDSAGGPNEQFF; cdr3_nt: TGTGCCAGCAGTGACTCAGCGGGGGGGCCCAATGAGCAGTTCTTC
d_call: .; v_call: TRBV5-5; j_call: TRBJ2-7; clone_size: .; cdr3_aa: CASSVIGSYEQYF; cdr3_nt: TGTGCCAGCAGCGTGATAGGCTCCTACGAGCAGTACTTC
d_call: .; v_call: TRBV2; j_call: TRBJ2-1; clone_size: few; cdr3_aa: CASSEGVNEQFF; cdr3_nt: TGTGCCAGCAGTGAAGGGGTAAATGAGCAGTTCTTC